These 10 T cell receptor beta chains were sequenced from one sample in a study of cytomegalovirus exposure and HLA in healthy donors. The PCR ran on 60 Vbeta and 13 Jbeta primers. Profiling relied on immunoSEQ multiplex PCR, and the TCRdb table lists in-frame clones only, not all of them. The top ten clones hold about 1.1% of a sample with 100,000 to 150,000 clones, approximately 78% of them seen once. What was sequenced was PBMCs. The receptor source for this set is a woman in her twenties or thirties in good health and CMV-seronegative.

The chain is built from TRBV9 and TRBJ1-1, with D uncertain. Germline V CDR1 and CDR2: SGDLS, YYNGEE. V was pared by 0 bases and J by 1 base, with 10 bases between. The CDR3 runs 15 residues. The CDR3 reads CASSVVIGRNTEAFF. The CDR3 bases are TGTGCCAGCAGCGTAGTGATAGGGAGGAACACTGAAGCTTTCTTT.

This chain links TRBV7-8 with TRBJ1-3, with TRBD1 matching 7 bases. J was trimmed by 0 bases and V by 5 bases; bases with no gene match: 10. This CDR3 region has 17 residues. Germline lookup yields CDR1 SGHVS and CDR2 FQNEAQ. CDR3 in amino acids: CASSTMTGRSSGNTIYF. CDR3 nucleotides: TGTGCCAGCAGCACAATGACAGGGAGGAGCTCTGGAAACACCATATATTTT.

With regard to this clone: Compared with germline, one end of the junction differs, possibly owing to a read error. This chain links TRBV7-7 with TRBJ2-5, with D possibly matching TRBD1 (6 bases). The CDR3 loop spans 15 amino acids. CDR1 is SSHAT and CDR2 is FNYEAQ in the germline V gene (reference sequence). CDR3 DNA: TGTGCTAGCAGCTTAGGGGGACAAAAGAGAGAGACCCAGTACTTC. As protein: CASSLGGQKRETQYF.

The J gene is TRBJ2-3, the V gene TRBV29-1, with D unresolved. V lost 2 bases and J lost 8, with 11 bases in between. The CDR3 loop spans 12 amino acids. In germline, CDR1 is SQVTM, CDR2 ANQGSEA. The chain's CDR3 is CSVENRIGTQYF. The CDR3 coding sequence is TGCAGCGTTGAAAATCGAATCGGTACGCAGTATTTT.

This clone was observed once. The rearrangement joins TRBV5-1 to TRBJ1-6, with TRBD1 matching 11 bases. The CDR3 sequence is 17 residues long. J gave up 6 bases and V 3 bases, and 8 bases lay outside the gene matches. CDR1 and CDR2 from the germline V gene are SGHRS and YFSETQ. The CDR3 region is CASSSGQGAPSNSPLHF. The CDR3 DNA sequence: TGCGCCAGCAGCTCTGGACAGGGGGCGCCCAGTAATTCACCCCTCCACTTT.

The chain employs TRBV19 and TRBJ1-1; the match to TRBD1 covers 7 bases. Per germline, CDR1 LNHDA and CDR2 SQIVND (reference sequence). This CDR3 spans 14 amino acids. The V and J ends lost 3 bases and 3 bases, in that order; junction bases with no gene match: 4. The DNA of the CDR3 is TGTGCCAGTAGTATTGACAGGGAGGACACTGAAGCTTTCTTT. Protein sequence: CASSIDREDTEAFF.

The chain employs TRBV27 and TRBJ2-1; TRBD2 matches at 10 bases. J lost 5 bases, V lost 5 bases, and 3 bases had no gene match. The length of the CDR3 is 14 residues. The germline CDR1 and CDR2 sequences are MNHEY and SMNVEV (reference sequence). The CDR3 loop reads CASSRLAGDNEQFF. In nucleotides, the CDR3 is TGTGCCAGCAGTCGCCTAGCGGGGGACAATGAGCAGTTCTTC.

The rearrangement joins TRBV5-1 to TRBJ2-7, with 9 bases that match TRBD1. CDR3 length: 16 amino acids. The J segment lost 5 bases and the V segment lost 2 bases, leaving 11 bases of the junction unmatched. In germline, CDR1 is SGHRS, CDR2 YFSETQ. The CDR3 loop reads CASSLTGTGRTNEQYF. As DNA, the CDR3 is TGCGCCAGCAGCTTAACCGGGACAGGGAGAACTAACGAGCAGTACTTC.

The genes are TRBV5-1 and TRBJ2-1; 7 nucleotides line up with TRBD2. The CDR3 loop spans 15 amino acids. Germline V gene sequence: CDR1 SGHRS, CDR2 YFSETQ. V shed 5 bases and J 6 bases; nucleotides not matched to a gene: 11. This CDR3 reads CASSYGGAGVNEQFF. The CDR3 DNA reads TGCGCCAGCAGTTACGGAGGGGCGGGGGTCAATGAGCAGTTCTTC.

The chain has TRBV18 and TRBJ2-7, with no clear D. V shed 6 bases and J shed 2 bases, with 5 bases lying between them. Germline-derived CDR1 and CDR2 are KGHSH and LQKENI. This CDR3 comprises 11 residues. Here the CDR3 reads CASSAAYEQYF. For the CDR3, the DNA is TGTGCCAGCTCGGCCGCCTACGAGCAGTACTTC.